This T cell receptor beta chain comes out of a study of blood T cells in healthy people across ages. Notes on the study in general: Because donor CMV status was unknown, expanded clonotype changes were possibly confounded. Older age went with lower TCR beta diversity per million T cells, in a roughly linear way. A greater number of naive CD4+ cells and higher diversity distinguished long-lived donors from aged donors.

On this clonotype: Antigen unknown.

From germline, CDR1 is MNHEY and CDR2 SVGAGI. V shed 5 bases, J shed 7 bases, and the junction held 8 bases outside the gene matches. This CDR3 has 15 residues. A second PCR of about 6 to 11 cycles used a sample-barcoded 5' primer and a J-beta primer mix. TCRdb used MiXCR to reprocess the 5' RACE reads, holding one entry per CDR3 protein. The sample has roughly 900,000 distinct CDR3 sequences; less than 35% are singletons. Material: blood. The chain recombines TRBV6-5 with TRBJ2-7, with TRBD2 identical over 13 bases. The sequence was collected from a woman aged 80 or over in good health. The CDR3 DNA reads TGTGCCAGCAGTACTAGCGGGGGGGTCTACAATGAGCAGTACTTC. This encodes CASSTSGGVYNEQYF.